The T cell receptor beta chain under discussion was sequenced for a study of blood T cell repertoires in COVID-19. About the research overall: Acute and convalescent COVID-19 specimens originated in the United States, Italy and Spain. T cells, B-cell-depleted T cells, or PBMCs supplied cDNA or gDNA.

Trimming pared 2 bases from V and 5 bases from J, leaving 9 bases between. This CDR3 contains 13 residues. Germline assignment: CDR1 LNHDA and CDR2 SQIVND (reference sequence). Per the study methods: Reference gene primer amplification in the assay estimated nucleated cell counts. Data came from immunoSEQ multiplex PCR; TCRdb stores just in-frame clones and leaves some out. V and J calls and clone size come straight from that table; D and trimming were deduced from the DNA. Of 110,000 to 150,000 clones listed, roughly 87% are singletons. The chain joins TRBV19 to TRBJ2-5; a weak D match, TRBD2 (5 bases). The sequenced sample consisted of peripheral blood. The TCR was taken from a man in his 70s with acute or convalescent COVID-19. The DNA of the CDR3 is TGTGCCAGTAGTATAACGGGGATGGAGACCCAGTACTTC. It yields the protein CASSITGMETQYF.